The entry below gives a single T cell receptor (beta chain) sequence along with its context. The antigen is undetermined. The data originate from a study of cytomegalovirus exposure and HLA in healthy donors. Findings and limits, study-wide: While the bulk of TCR sequences proved rare, some public TCRs turned up in many donors.

Trimming removed 4 bases from V and 1 base from J; junction bases left unmatched: 3. The germline gives CDR1 ENHRY, CDR2 SYGVKD. CDR3 length: 15 amino acids. TCRdb's table, derived via immunoSEQ multiplex PCR, lists solely in-frame clones and lacks some. The sample lists over 50,000 clones, almost 95% occurring once. Sequencing input: PBMCs. The TCR was taken from a man between 18 and 35 years old in good health and CMV-seropositive. The V gene is TRBV10-3, the J gene TRBJ2-1; 8 bases fit TRBD2. CDR3 coding DNA: TGTGCCATCAGTGCGTCTAGCGGGTCCTACAATGAGCAGTTCTTC. It is translated as CAISASSGSYNEQFF.